Listed here are 11 T cell receptor beta chains from one sample, sequenced in a study of tumor and adjacent non-tumor tissue in lung cancer (dated by TCRdb to the late 2010s). Preparation of the library involved multiplex PCR. TCRdb records Illumina HiSeq 2500 as the sequencer. TCRbeta libraries were constructed through three rounds of nested PCR with primers (Table S4) according to protocols modified from ARM-PCR. TCRdb trimmed the raw reads at Q25, called clones with MiXCR and kept productive beta chains. Every entry covers one CDR3 protein and lists the most common genes and DNA from its rows. Across this sample there are over 100,000 distinct CDR3 sequences, with 62% seen only once. The top ten clones comprise roughly 19% of the sample. RNA was isolated from bulk unsorted tissue, and RNA quality was assessed with a NanoDrop ND-1000 and an Agilent 2100. For the normal lung samples, distant non-tumor tissue was collected more than 3 cm away from the tumor edge.

The sequencing sample was made of distant non-tumor lung tissue. Receptors originate from a man aged 60 to 75 with non-small cell lung cancer.

This clonotype was counted at least ten times. V gene TRBV7-9 combines with J gene TRBJ2-1; D is unclear. Germline CDR1 reads SEHNR; CDR2 reads FQNEAQ (reference sequence). The length of the CDR3 is 11 residues. The V gene lost 5 bases and the J gene lost 5 bases, with 4 bases spanning the gap. The CDR3 protein is CASSRDNEQFF. The CDR3 DNA reads as TGTGCCAGCAGCAGAGACAATGAGCAGTTCTTC. The full variable domain, rest sourced from reference TRBV7-9 and TRBJ2-1, is DTGVSQNPRHKITKRGQNVTFRCDPISEHNRLYWYRQTLGQGPEFLTYFQNEAQLEKSRLLSDRFSAERPKGSFSTLEIQRTEQGDSAMYLCASSRDNEQFFGPGTRLTVL.

In this sample, this clonotype turned up many times. The V gene is TRBV10-2, the J gene TRBJ2-7; D gene ambiguous. CDR3 length equals 13 residues. Germline CDR1 WSHSY, CDR2 SAAADI. V lost 0 bases and J lost 3, with 6 bases in between. CDR3 nucleotides: TGCGCCAGCAGTGAGTCATACAACTACGAGCAGTACTTC. Amino acid sequence: CASSESYNYEQYF.

The chain uses TRBV25-1 and TRBJ1-4, with 11 bases fitting TRBD1. CDR1 and CDR2 (germline): MGHDK, SYGVNS. CDR3 length equals 15 residues. V lost 3 bases to trimming and J lost 10 bases; unmatched junction nucleotides: 7. CDR3 amino acids: CASSDPGQGGGKLFF. The CDR3 bases are TGTGCCAGCAGTGACCCGGGACAGGGGGGTGGAAAACTGTTTTTT.

This clonotype appeared a few times. Just one base apart from a much larger clone, this may be a read error. The rearrangement links TRBV6-1 to TRBJ2-3; 11 bases match TRBD2. CDR1 is MNHNS, CDR2 SASEGT, per germline. This CDR3 has 19 amino acids. CDR3 loop: CASSVRSSGGLPSTDMQYF. CDR3 coding DNA: TGTGCCAGCAGTGTAAGGTCTAGCGGGGGGCTACCTAGCACAGATATGCAGTATTTT.

This clonotype occurred once. An end of the junction does not agree with germline; a read error may underlie this. The CDR3 nucleotides are TGTGCCAGCAGTGCGAGTAGGAGCTACAGTGAGCAGTTCTTC. It translates to CASSASRSYSEQFF. The chain uses TRBV28 and TRBJ2-1; D not resolved. This CDR3 is built from 14 residues. Germline CDR1 and CDR2: MDHEN and SYDVKM.

Worth noting for this clonotype: This may stem from a read error, because a much larger clone lies one nucleotide away. This sequence joins TRBV6-1 and TRBJ1-1; D remains unclear. CDR1 and CDR2 from the germline V gene are MNHNS and SASEGT. The CDR3 consists of 13 residues. V shed 6 bases and J shed 4 bases, with 12 bases lying between them. The CDR3 nucleotides are TGTGCCAGCAGCCCAACTCAGAGCACTGAAGCTTTCTTT. Amino acids: CASSPTQSTEAFF.

The chain joins TRBV4-3 to TRBJ2-3, with 7 positions matching TRBD1. V lost 2 bases and J lost 2; bases outside the gene matches: 4. Per germline, CDR1 LGHNA and CDR2 YSLEER. This CDR3 contains 15 residues. The CDR3 bases are TGCGCCAGCAGCCAAAACGGACAGGACACAGATACGCAGTATTTT. This codes for CASSQNGQDTDTQYF.

By share, this clonotype counts as medium-sized. V usage is TRBV20-1 and J usage is TRBJ1-2, with D uncertain. The CDR3 is 13 amino acids. V lost 1 base and J 4 bases, leaving 10 bases between the germline ends. Germline V lookup: CDR1 DFQATT, CDR2 SNEGSKA (reference sequence). CDR3 bases: TGCAGTGCTAGAGGTCCGGGCGGCTATGGCTACACCTTC. This codes for CSARGPGGYGYTF.

A remark on this clonotype: The conserved closing phenylalanine or tryptophan is absent in this CDR3, likely reflecting a read error. It is unclear where the CDR3 begins or ends on the DNA, so no DNA is shown, and the CDR3 is as TCRdb lists it. V usage is TRBV10-2 and J usage is TRBJ1-5; the table names TRBD1, a call not compared with the DNA. Germline V gene sequence: CDR1 WSHSY, CDR2 SAAADI. A total of 17 residues make up the CDR3, ends included. The CDR3 loop reads CASSAWTADYSNQPKHY.

As regards this clonotype: The junction does not match germline at one end; this may be a read error. The rearrangement joins TRBV29-1 to TRBJ1-1; the D gene is possibly TRBD1 (6 bases). Germline CDR1 and CDR2: SQVTM and ANQGSEA. The CDR3 has 14 residues. The CDR3 DNA reads as TGCAGCGCCCAGTCCGGGGACATGAACGCTGAAGCTCTCTTT. Translation: CSAQSGDMNAEALF.

This clonotype was seen repeatedly, ten times or more. The chain couples TRBV10-3 to TRBJ2-1; 12 bases agree with TRBD1. This CDR3 is built from 17 residues. V was pared by 3 bases and J by 7 bases, with 10 bases of the junction left unmatched. Germline CDR1 is ENHRY and CDR2 is SYGVKD. Here the CDR3 DNA reads TGTGCCATCAGTGATAGACCCCCGGGACAGGGGGCTAATGAGCAGTTCTTC. Protein sequence: CAISDRPPGQGANEQFF.